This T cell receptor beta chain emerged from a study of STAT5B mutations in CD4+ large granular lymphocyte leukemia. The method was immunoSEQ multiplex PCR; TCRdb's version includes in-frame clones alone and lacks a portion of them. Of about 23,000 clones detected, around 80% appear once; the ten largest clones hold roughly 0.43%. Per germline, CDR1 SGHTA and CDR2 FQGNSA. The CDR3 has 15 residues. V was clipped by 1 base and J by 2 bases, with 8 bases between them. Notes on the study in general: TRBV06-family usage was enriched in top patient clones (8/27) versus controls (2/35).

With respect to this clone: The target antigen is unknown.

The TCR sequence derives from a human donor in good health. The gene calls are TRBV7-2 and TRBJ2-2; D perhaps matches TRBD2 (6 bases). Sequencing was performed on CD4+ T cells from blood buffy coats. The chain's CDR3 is CASSLGLGNTGELFF. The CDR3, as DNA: TGTGCCAGCAGCTTAGGACTAGGAAACACCGGGGAGCTGTTTTTT.